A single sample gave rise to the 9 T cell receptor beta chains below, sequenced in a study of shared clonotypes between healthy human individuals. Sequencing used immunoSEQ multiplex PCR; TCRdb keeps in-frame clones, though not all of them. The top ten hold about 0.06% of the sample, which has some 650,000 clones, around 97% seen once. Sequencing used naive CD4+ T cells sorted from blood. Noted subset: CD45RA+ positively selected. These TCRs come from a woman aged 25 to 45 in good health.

CDR3 amino acids: CASSLQGITEAFF. The CDR3, as DNA: TGTGCCAGCAGCTTACAGGGGATAACTGAAGCTTTCTTT. The rearrangement links TRBV7-6 to TRBJ1-1; a weak D match, TRBD1 (6 bases). Trimming took off 2 bases at V and 5 bases at J, with 9 bases between the two ends. CDR1 SGHVS and CDR2 FNYEAQ come from the germline V gene. The CDR3 loop spans 13 amino acids.

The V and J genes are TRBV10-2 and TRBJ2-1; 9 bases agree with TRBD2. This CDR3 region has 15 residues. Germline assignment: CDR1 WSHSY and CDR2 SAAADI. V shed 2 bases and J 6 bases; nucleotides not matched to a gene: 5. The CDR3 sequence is CASSESGRRGNEQFF. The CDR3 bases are TGCGCCAGCAGTGAGAGCGGGAGGAGGGGCAATGAGCAGTTCTTC.

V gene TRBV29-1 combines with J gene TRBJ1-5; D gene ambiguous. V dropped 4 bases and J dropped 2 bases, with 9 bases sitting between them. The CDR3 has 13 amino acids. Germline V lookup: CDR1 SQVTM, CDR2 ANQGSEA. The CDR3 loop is CSVVEGGNQPQHF. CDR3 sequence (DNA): TGCAGCGTTGTTGAGGGAGGCAATCAGCCCCAGCATTTT.

The CDR3 loop reads CASSLFQEANYGYTF. CDR3 nucleotide sequence: TGTGCCAGCAGCTTATTCCAGGAGGCAAACTATGGCTACACCTTC. The V and J genes are TRBV7-6 and TRBJ1-2; D gene unclear. Germline CDR1 and CDR2: SGHVS and FNYEAQ. Trimming pared 2 bases from V and 2 bases from J, leaving 12 bases between. The CDR3 consists of 15 residues.

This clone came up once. DNA for the CDR3: TGTGCCAGCAGCCCGGACAGGGTTGGCTACACCTTC. This encodes CASSPDRVGYTF. J is TRBJ1-2 and V is TRBV6-1; 8 bases align to TRBD1. Germline V lookup: CDR1 MNHNS, CDR2 SASEGT. The V gene end was trimmed by 6 bases and the J gene end by 7 bases; junction bases not matched to a gene: 4. CDR3 length equals 12 residues.

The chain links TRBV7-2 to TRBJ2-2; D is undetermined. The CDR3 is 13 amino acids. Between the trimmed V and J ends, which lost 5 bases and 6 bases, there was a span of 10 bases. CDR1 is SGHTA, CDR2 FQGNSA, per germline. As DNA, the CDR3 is TGTGCCAGCAGCCCGATCCGGTCCGGGGAGCTGTTTTTT. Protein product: CASSPIRSGELFF.

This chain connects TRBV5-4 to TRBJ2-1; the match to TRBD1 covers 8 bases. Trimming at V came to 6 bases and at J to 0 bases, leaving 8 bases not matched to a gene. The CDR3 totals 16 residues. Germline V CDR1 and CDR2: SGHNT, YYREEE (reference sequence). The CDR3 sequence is CASKKQGGISYNEQFF. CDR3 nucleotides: TGTGCCAGCAAGAAACAGGGGGGCATCTCCTACAATGAGCAGTTCTTC.

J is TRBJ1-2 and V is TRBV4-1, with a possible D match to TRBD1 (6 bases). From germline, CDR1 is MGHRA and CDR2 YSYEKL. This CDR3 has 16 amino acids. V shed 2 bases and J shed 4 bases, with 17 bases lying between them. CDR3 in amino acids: CASSQLGTPEIYGYTF. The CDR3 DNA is TGCGCCAGCAGCCAACTCGGGACACCCGAAATCTATGGCTACACCTTC.

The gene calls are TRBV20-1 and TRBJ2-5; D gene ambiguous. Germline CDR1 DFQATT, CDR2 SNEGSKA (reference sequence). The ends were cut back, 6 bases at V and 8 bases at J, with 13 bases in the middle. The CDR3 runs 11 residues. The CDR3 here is CSAPSDNTQYF. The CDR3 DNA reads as TGCAGTGCCCCTTCGGATAACACCCAGTACTTC.